Below are 3 T cell receptor beta chains sequenced from a single sample in a study of OX40 agonist ivuxolimab in advanced cancers. Method: immunoSEQ multiplex PCR; TCRdb's copy keeps in-frame clones and lacks some. The sample holds tens of thousands of clones, around 92% seen once. The source material was CD4+ or CD8+ T cells sorted from blood, sampled in a trial of the OX40 agonist ivuxolimab. The receptor set was obtained from an adult with an advanced solid tumor such as melanoma, head and neck, liver or kidney cancer.

DNA of the CDR3: TGCGCCAGCAGCCAGGGACTAGCGGAGGTTACGCAGTATTTT. Translated, it gives CASSQGLAEVTQYF. This chain uses TRBV4-1 with TRBJ2-3; TRBD2 agrees at 11 bases. The CDR3 is 14 residues long. J lost 8 bases, V lost 3 bases, and 4 bases had no gene match. Germline values: CDR1 MGHRA, CDR2 YSYEKL.

A remark on this clone: At one of its ends the junction is not consistent with the germline gene, which may arise from a read error. CDR3 region: CASSYSQGRRPLHF. In nucleotides, the CDR3 is TGTGCCAGCAGTTACTCCCAGGGGCGGAGGCCCCTGCATTTT. The rearrangement joins TRBV6-5 to TRBJ1-5, with D possibly TRBD1 on 6 matching bases. This CDR3 is built from 14 residues. Germline CDR1 and CDR2: MNHEY and SVGAGI.

The chain employs TRBV6-5 and TRBJ1-2; D ambiguous. Deletions cut 2 bases from V and 1 base from J, with 8 bases between. The CDR3 length is 14 residues. CDR1 is MNHEY and CDR2 is SVGAGI in the germline V gene. The CDR3 coding sequence is TGTGCCAGCAGTTACAGGGCAGTTAACTATGGCTACACCTTC. As protein: CASSYRAVNYGYTF.